This TCR beta chain was obtained from a study of T-cell reconstitution after alpha-beta-depleted transplantation in children. Points from the study as a whole: Two months or so post-transplant, alpha-beta T cells reportedly derived from several hundred expanded graft clones. One year after transplant, T-cell counts and diversity came mostly from newly produced T cells. The high TCRbeta diversity at day 60 in some patients came from surviving recipient T cells and thymic progenitors.

This clonotype was seen many times. Its specificity is unknown. Germline CDR1 reads SNHLY; CDR2 reads FYNNEI. After removal of 4 bases from V and 3 bases from J, the junction contained 12 bases not matched to a gene. CDR3 length equals 16 residues. Using unique molecular identifiers, the investigators prepared the TCRbeta library. Each CDR3 protein gets one entry after TCRdb re-called the PCR reads with MiXCR. The table lists roughly 340,000 distinct CDR3 sequences, 15% to 20% of them singletons. The rearrangement joins TRBV2 to TRBJ2-7; 7 bases are shared with TRBD2. The receptor was derived from a male patient aged 2-15 years who had a stem cell transplant for acute lymphoblastic leukemia, so the T cells may come from the graft donor. This sample comprised PBMCs, mostly from graft donor cells, obtained 360 days after TCRalphabeta/CD19-depleted stem cell transplant. CDR3 sequence: CASSGPGGLPNYEQYF. The CDR3 DNA reads TGTGCCAGCAGTGGGCCGGGAGGACTGCCCAACTACGAGCAGTACTTC.